What follows is one T cell receptor beta chain and its context. This specimen comes from a study of CD8 T cells in Susac syndrome. TCR beta sequencing was performed on blood CD8+ and CD4+ T cells. Negative isolation was used for CD8+ and CD4+ T cells and FACS enrichment for TEMRA cells. RNA was extracted with the RNeasy kit, and a quantity of about 0.45 to 1 ug was reverse transcribed using random hexamers. The method of amplification for TCR beta CDR3 was immunoSEQ multiplex PCR, covering 54 Vbeta and 13 Jbeta. Via MiXCR, TCRdb re-called the immunoSEQ multiplex PCR reads, giving one row per CDR3 protein. The table has some 190,000 distinct CDR3 sequences, roughly 95% seen once. The TCR originated in a human donor in good health. The sample was CD4+ T cells from PBMCs.

The CDR3 sequence: CASSARDRAEYSNQPQHF. CDR3 bases: TGTGCCAGCAGCGCCCGGGACAGGGCCGAGTATAGCAATCAGCCCCAGCATTTT. The genes are TRBV7-2 and TRBJ1-5; 9 bases match TRBD1. Germline CDR1 and CDR2: SGHTA and FQGNSA. V was clipped by 5 bases and J by 0 bases; unmatched bases: 11. The CDR3 is made up of 18 amino acids.